The 4 T cell receptor beta chains presented below share a single source sample, sequenced in a study of vaccination and CD4 T cells after COVID-19. No cognate antigen is known for these TCRs. Cultured CD4+ T cells had their DNA profiled by the Oncomine TCR Beta short-read assay. TCRdb used MiXCR to reprocess the PCR reads, holding one entry per CDR3 protein. The sample carries approximately 9,700 distinct CDR3 sequences, roughly 27% recorded once. Treatment in this sample: roughly 11-day PBMC culture with coronavirus spike peptide pools or control peptides (ViraFEST assay). The input for sequencing was CD4+ T cells from blood, cultured in vitro, taken before SARS-CoV-2 vaccination. All receptors come from a human donor who received a COVID-19 vaccine.

This clonotype was seen only a few times. The J gene is TRBJ2-2, the V gene TRBV30; D not resolved. Germline assignment: CDR1 GTSNPN and CDR2 SVGIG (reference sequence). The CDR3 has 13 residues. Trimming took off 0 bases at V and 7 bases at J, with 9 bases between the two ends. The DNA of the CDR3 is TGTGCCTGGAGTGTACCGGGTGGCGGGGAGCTGTTTTTT. It codes for CAWSVPGGGELFF.

Relative to its sample, this clonotype is medium-sized. The gene calls are TRBV6-1 and TRBJ2-3, with D possibly matching TRBD2 (6 bases). The CDR3 is made up of 14 amino acids. Germline V gene sequence: CDR1 MNHNS, CDR2 SASEGT. Trimming cost V 7 bases and J 3 bases, with 14 bases left between them. CDR3 bases: TGTGCCAGCAAACAGACTAGGTGGACAGATACGCAGTATTTT. As protein: CASKQTRWTDTQYF.

This clonotype was recorded a few times. The chain couples TRBV20-1 to TRBJ1-1, with 7 nucleotides matching TRBD1. V was pared by 4 bases and J by 2 bases, with 4 bases of the junction left unmatched. The CDR3 length is 13 residues. CDR1 is DFQATT and CDR2 is SNEGSKA in the germline V gene (reference sequence). Here the CDR3 DNA reads TGCAGTGCTACCCGACAGGGAAACACTGAAGCTTTCTTT. Its translation: CSATRQGNTEAFF.

In nucleotides, the CDR3 is TGCGCCAGCAGCCCGGTCGACAGGGGACAAGAGACCCAGTACTTC. This translates into CASSPVDRGQETQYF. The chain links TRBV4-1 to TRBJ2-5; TRBD1 matches at 8 bases. This CDR3 is built from 15 residues. Losses at the gene ends were 4 bases for V and 2 bases for J; bases not matched to a gene: 6. The germline V gene has CDR1 MGHRA and CDR2 YSYEKL.